This T cell receptor (beta chain) is from a study of T cell responses to AZD1222 COVID-19 vaccine. Study-level results: Spike-specific TCR breadth and depth rose after two AZD1222 doses. Only five or six people who got AZD1222 tested seropositive at baseline. Nearly half of spike-specific TCRs reportedly go after variant regions that carry no mutations. Repertoire sampling happened only post peak T cell response.

A note on this clone: Its antigen is undetermined.

TCRdb's table, derived via immunoSEQ multiplex PCR, lists solely in-frame clones and lacks some. The data hold about 83,000 clones, with roughly 90% observed a single time. Trimming left V 6 bases short and J 8 bases short, with 17 bases between. CDR3 size: 15 residues. CDR1 and CDR2 from the germline V gene are MDHEN and SYDVKM. The sample consisted of peripheral blood, taken on day 0 of MenACWY control vaccination. This TCR was sampled from an adult in good health. The rearrangement links TRBV28 to TRBJ1-6, with D perhaps matching TRBD1 (5 bases). The CDR3 protein is CASRWGIRRDSPLHF. The CDR3 region has the DNA TGTGCCAGCAGGTGGGGGATTCGGAGGGATTCACCCCTCCACTTT.